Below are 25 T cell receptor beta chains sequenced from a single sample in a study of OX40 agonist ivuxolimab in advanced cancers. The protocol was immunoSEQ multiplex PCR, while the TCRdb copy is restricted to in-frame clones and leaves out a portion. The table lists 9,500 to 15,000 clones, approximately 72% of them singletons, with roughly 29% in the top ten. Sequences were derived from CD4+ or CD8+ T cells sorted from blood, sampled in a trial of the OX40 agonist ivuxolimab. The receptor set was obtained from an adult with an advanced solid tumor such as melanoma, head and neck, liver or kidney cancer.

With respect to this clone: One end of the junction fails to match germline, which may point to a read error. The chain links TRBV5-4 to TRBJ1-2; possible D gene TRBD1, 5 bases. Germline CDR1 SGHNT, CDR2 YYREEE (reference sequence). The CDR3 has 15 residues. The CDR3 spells CASSQGRANNYGYTF. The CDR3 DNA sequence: TGCGCCAGCAGCCAGGGCAGGGCCAATAACTATGGCTACACCTTC. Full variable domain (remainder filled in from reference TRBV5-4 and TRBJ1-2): ETGVTQSPTHLIKTRGQQVTLRCSSQSGHNTVSWYQQALGQGPQFIFQYYREEENGRGNFPPRFSGLQFPNYSSELNVNALELDDSALYLCASSQGRANNYGYTFGSGTRLTVV.

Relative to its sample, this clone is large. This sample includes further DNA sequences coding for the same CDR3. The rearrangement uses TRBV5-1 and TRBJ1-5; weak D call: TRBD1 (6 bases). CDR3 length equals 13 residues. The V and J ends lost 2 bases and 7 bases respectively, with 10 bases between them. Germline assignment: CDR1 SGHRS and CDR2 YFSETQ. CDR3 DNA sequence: TGCGCCAGCAGCTTTGAGGGGGACCAGCCCCAGCATTTT. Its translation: CASSFEGDQPQHF.

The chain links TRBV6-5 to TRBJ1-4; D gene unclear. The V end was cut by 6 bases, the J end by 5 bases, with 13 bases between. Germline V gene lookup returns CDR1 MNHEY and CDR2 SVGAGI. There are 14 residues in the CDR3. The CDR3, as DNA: TGTGCCAGCAGCCTAGGAGGGTACAATGAAAAACTGTTTTTT. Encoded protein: CASSLGGYNEKLFF.

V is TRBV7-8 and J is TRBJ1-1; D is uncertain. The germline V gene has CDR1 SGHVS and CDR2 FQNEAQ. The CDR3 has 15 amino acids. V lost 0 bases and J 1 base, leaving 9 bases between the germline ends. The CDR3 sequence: CASSLAGFENTEAFF. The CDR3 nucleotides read TGTGCCAGCAGCTTAGCAGGGTTTGAGAACACTGAAGCTTTCTTT.

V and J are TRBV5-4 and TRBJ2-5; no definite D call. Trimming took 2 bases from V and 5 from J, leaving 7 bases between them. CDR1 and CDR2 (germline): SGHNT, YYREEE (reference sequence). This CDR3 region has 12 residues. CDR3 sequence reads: CASSFIGETQYF. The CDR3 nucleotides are TGTGCCAGCAGCTTCATCGGTGAGACCCAGTACTTC.

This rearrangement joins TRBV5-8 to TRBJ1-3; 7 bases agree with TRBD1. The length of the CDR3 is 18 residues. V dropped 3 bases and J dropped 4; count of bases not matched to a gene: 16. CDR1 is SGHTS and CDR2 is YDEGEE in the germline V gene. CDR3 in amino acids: CASSSSRGQHKNGNTIYF. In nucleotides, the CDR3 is TGTGCCAGCAGCTCAAGCCGGGGACAGCACAAGAACGGAAACACCATATATTTT.

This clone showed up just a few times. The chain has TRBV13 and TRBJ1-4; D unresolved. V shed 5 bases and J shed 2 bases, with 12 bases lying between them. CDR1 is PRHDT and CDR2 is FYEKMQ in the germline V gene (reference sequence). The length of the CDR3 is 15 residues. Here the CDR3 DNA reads TGTGCCAGCAGCCATGGGATTGGGACTAATGAAAAACTGTTTTTT. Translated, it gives CASSHGIGTNEKLFF.

CDR3 loop: CASSFRGTYEQYF. CDR3 in DNA: TGCGCCAGCAGCTTCCGGGGAACCTACGAGCAGTACTTC. The chain links TRBV5-1 to TRBJ2-7, with D perhaps matching TRBD2 (5 bases). Per germline, CDR1 SGHRS and CDR2 YFSETQ. V was trimmed by 2 bases and J by 2 bases, leaving 8 bases between them. CDR3 size: 13 residues.

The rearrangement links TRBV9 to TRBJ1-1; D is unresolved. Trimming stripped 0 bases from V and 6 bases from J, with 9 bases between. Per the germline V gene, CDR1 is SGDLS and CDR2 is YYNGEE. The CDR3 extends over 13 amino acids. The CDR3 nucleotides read TGTGCCAGCAGCGTAGGGGCGGGCTCTGAAGCTTTCTTT. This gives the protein CASSVGAGSEAFF. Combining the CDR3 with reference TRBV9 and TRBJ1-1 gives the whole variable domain DSGVTQTPKHLITATGQRVTLRCSPRSGDLSVYWYQQSLDQGLQFLIQYYNGEERAKGNILERFSAQQFPDLHSELNLSSLELGDSALYFCASSVGAGSEAFFGQGTRLTVV.

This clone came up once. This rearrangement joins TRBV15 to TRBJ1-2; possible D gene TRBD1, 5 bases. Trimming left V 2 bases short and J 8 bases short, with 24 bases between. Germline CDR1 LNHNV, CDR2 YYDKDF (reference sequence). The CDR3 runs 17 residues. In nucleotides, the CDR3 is TGTGCCACCAGCAGAACTTCCGGGACGCCGGAGGTATGGGGCTACACCTTC. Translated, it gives CATSRTSGTPEVWGYTF.

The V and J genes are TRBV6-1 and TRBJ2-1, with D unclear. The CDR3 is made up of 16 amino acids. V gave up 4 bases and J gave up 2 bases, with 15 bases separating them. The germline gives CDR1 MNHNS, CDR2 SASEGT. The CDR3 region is CASSAGLVGPYNEQFF. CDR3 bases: TGTGCCAGCAGTGCTGGGCTAGTTGGTCCCTACAATGAGCAGTTCTTC.

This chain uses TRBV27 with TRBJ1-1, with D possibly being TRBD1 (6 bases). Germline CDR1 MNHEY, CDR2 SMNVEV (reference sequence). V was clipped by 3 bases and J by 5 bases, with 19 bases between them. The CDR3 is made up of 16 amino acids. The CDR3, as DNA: TGTGCCAGCAGTTTCTGGACCAGGGGAGGATGGACTGAAGCTTTCTTT. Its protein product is CASSFWTRGGWTEAFF.

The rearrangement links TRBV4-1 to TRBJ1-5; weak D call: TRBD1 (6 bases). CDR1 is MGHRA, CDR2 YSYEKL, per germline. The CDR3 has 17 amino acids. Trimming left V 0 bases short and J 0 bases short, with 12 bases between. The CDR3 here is CASSQEGAALSNQPQHF. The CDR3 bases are TGCGCCAGCAGCCAAGAGGGGGCAGCTCTTAGCAATCAGCCCCAGCATTTT.

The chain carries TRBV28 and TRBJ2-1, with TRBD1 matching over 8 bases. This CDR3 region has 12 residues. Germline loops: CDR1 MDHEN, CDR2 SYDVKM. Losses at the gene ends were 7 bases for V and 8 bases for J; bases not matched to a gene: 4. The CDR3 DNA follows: TGTGCCAGCATCCCAGGGGGCGATGAGCAGTTCTTC. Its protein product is CASIPGGDEQFF.

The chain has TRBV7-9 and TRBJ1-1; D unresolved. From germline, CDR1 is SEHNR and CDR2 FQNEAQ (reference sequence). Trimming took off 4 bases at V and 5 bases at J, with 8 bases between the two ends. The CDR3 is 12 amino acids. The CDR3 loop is CASSSGRTEAFF. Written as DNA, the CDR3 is TGTGCCAGCAGCTCGGGTAGGACTGAAGCTTTCTTT.

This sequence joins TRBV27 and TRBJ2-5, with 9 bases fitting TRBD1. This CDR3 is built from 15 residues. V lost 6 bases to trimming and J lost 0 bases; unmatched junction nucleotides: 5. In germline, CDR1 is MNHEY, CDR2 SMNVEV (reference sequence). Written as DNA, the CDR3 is TGTGCCAGCAGCAGGGACAGGGTGTACCAAGAGACCCAGTACTTC. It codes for CASSRDRVYQETQYF.

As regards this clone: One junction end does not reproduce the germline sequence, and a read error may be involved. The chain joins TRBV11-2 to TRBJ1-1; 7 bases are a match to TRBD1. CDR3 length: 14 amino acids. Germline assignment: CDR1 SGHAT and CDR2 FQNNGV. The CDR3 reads CANSFEGAYTEAFF. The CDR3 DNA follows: TGTGCCAACAGCTTCGAGGGGGCGTACACTGAAGCTTTCTTT. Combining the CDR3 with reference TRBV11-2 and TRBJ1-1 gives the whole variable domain EAGVAQSPRYKIIEKRQSVAFWCNPISGHATLYWYQQILGQGPKLLIQFQNNGVVDDSQLPKDRFSAERLKGVDSTLKIQPAKLEDSAVYLCANSFEGAYTEAFFGQGTRLTVV.

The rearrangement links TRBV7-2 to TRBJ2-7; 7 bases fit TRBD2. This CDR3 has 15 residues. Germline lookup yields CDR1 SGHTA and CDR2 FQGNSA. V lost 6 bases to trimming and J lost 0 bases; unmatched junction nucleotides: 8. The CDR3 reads CASRLTSASSYEQYV. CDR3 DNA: TGTGCCAGCAGGTTAACTAGCGCGAGCTCCTACGAGCAGTACGTC.

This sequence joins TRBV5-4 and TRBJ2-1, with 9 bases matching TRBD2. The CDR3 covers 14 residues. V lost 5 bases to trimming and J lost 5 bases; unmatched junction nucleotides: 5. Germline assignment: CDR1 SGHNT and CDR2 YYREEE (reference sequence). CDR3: CASRLAGPHNEQFF. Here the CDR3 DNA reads TGTGCCAGCAGACTAGCGGGCCCTCACAATGAGCAGTTCTTC.

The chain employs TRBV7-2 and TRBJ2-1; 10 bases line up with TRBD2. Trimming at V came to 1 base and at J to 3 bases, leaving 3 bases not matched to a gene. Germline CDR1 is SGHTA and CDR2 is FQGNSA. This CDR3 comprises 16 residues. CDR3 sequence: CASSLGLAGDYNEQFF. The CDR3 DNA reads TGTGCCAGCAGCTTAGGGCTAGCGGGGGACTACAATGAGCAGTTCTTC.

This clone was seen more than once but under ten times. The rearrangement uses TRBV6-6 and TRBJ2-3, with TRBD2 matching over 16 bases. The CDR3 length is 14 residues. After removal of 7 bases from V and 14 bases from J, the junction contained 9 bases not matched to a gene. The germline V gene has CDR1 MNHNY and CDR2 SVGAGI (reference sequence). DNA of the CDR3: TGTGCCAGCAACTTGGGACTAGCGGGAGGGCTCAGGTATTTT. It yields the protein CASNLGLAGGLRYF.

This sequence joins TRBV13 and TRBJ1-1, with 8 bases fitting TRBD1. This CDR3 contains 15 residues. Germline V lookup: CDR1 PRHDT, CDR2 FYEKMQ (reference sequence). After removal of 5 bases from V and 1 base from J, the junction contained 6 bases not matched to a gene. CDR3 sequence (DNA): TGTGCCAGCAGCCCGGACAGGGCTCCGAACACTGAAGCTTTCTTT. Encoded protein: CASSPDRAPNTEAFF.

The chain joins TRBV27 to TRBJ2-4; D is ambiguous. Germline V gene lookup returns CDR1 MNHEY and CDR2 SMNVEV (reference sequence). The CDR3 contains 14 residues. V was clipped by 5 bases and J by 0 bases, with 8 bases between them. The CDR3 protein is CASSPRLAKNIQYF. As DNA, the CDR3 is TGTGCCAGCAGTCCCAGACTAGCCAAAAACATTCAGTACTTC.

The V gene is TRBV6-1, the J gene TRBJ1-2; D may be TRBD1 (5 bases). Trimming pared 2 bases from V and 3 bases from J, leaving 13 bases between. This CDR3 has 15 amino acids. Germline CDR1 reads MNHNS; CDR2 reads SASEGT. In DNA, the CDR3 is TGTGCCAGCAGTGAATCTGGGGGATCCCACTATGGCTACACCTTC. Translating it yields CASSESGGSHYGYTF.

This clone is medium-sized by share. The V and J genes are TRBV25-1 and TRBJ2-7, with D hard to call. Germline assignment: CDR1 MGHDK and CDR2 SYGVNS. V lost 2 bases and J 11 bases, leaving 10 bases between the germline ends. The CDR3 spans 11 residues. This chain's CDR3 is CASSEGYAKYF. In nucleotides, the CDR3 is TGTGCCAGCAGTGAAGGCTATGCGAAGTACTTC.